The 22 T cell receptor beta chains reported below all come from one sample, sequenced in a study of technical replicates of blood from a handful of donors. Sequenced by immunoSEQ multiplex PCR; TCRdb stores in-frame clones only, minus some. The table has tens of thousands of clones, 95% to 98% seen once. Sequenced sample: T cells isolated from PBMCs. Every receptor here comes from a human donor in good health.

The chain is built from TRBV6-5 and TRBJ1-1; tentatively, D is TRBD1 (6 bases). CDR3 length: 15 residues. Germline CDR1 reads MNHEY; CDR2 reads SVGAGI. V lost 2 bases, J lost 4 bases, and 14 bases lay in between. In DNA, the CDR3 is TGTGCCAGCAGTTACCCAGGGGACGGAGGCACTGAAGCTTTCTTT. Its translation is CASSYPGDGGTEAFF.

The chain uses TRBV5-6 and TRBJ2-5; D is possibly TRBD2 (7 bases). The CDR3 contains 16 residues. Deletions cut 0 bases from V and 5 bases from J, with 17 bases between. Per germline, CDR1 SGHDT and CDR2 YYEEEE. CDR3 bases: TGTGCCAGCAGCTTGGTGTTGTCGCCGGGGGGCGAGACCCAGTACTTC. Translated, it gives CASSLVLSPGGETQYF. Together with reference TRBV5-6 and TRBJ2-5, the CDR3 gives the full variable domain: DAGVTQSPTHLIKTRGQQVTLRCSPKSGHDTVSWYQQALGQGPQFIFQYYEEEERQRGNFPDRFSGHQFPNYSSELNVNALLLGDSALYLCASSLVLSPGGETQYFGPGTRLLVL.

The chain is built from TRBV14 and TRBJ1-1; 7 bases are a match to TRBD1. Losses at the gene ends were 5 bases for V and 7 bases for J; bases not matched to a gene: 16. The CDR3 totals 16 residues. CDR1 is SGHDN, CDR2 FVKESK, per germline. CDR3: CASSLYRGQSSGEAFF. The CDR3 DNA reads TGTGCCAGCAGCTTATACCGGGGACAGAGTAGCGGTGAAGCTTTCTTT. Complete variable domain (other parts from reference TRBV14 and TRBJ1-1): EAGVTQFPSHSVIEKGQTVTLRCDPISGHDNLYWYRRVMGKEIKFLLHFVKESKQDESGMPNNRFLAERTGGTYSTLKVQPAELEDSGVYFCASSLYRGQSSGEAFFGQGTRLTVV.

The chain links TRBV19 to TRBJ1-4; TRBD1 agrees at 7 bases. V gave up 5 bases and J gave up 7 bases; unmatched junction bases: 10. The CDR3 has 15 residues. Germline V gene sequence: CDR1 LNHDA, CDR2 SQIVND (reference sequence). DNA for the CDR3: TGTGCCAGTAGTCCCCGGGAGGGGGCGCGTGAAAAACTGTTTTTT. Protein product: CASSPREGAREKLFF.

The chain carries TRBV14 and TRBJ1-2; D is possibly TRBD1 (5 bases). Trimming left V 0 bases short and J 3 bases short, with 11 bases between. The CDR3 loop spans 15 amino acids. From germline, CDR1 is SGHDN and CDR2 FVKESK. The CDR3 protein is CASSQELGHDYGYTF. As DNA, the CDR3 is TGTGCCAGCAGCCAAGAGTTGGGGCACGACTATGGCTACACCTTC.

The rearrangement uses TRBV5-4 and TRBJ2-1, with 9 bases aligning to TRBD2. This CDR3 comprises 15 residues. The ends lost 0 bases at V and 9 bases at J; junction bases unmatched: 7. Germline V gene data show CDR1 as SGHNT and CDR2 as YYREEE (reference sequence). CDR3: CASSLGLAGSVEQFF. In nucleotides, the CDR3 is TGTGCCAGCAGCTTGGGGCTAGCGGGATCTGTTGAGCAGTTCTTC.

The chain employs TRBV18 and TRBJ1-1, with TRBD1 as a possible D gene (5 bases). The CDR3 extends over 15 amino acids. Germline CDR1 and CDR2: KGHSH and LQKENI. Trimming stripped 6 bases from V and 3 bases from J, with 17 bases between. As DNA, the CDR3 is TGTGCCAGCTCCCTCGAAGGAGGGGAGCACACTGAAGCTTTCTTT. The encoded protein is CASSLEGGEHTEAFF.

The chain employs TRBV9 and TRBJ2-4; D is unclear. The CDR3 contains 13 residues. Germline CDR1 is SGDLS and CDR2 is YYNGEE. Trimming took 4 bases from V and 8 from J, leaving 13 bases between them. CDR3 amino acids: CASSPIGADIQYF. In DNA, the CDR3 is TGTGCCAGCAGCCCGATCGGTGCGGACATTCAGTACTTC.

The chain joins TRBV6-6 to TRBJ1-2; D is unresolved. Per germline, CDR1 MNHNY and CDR2 SVGAGI (reference sequence). V was pared by 6 bases and J by 7 bases, with 9 bases between. This CDR3 contains 11 residues. Written as DNA, the CDR3 is TGTGCCAGCAGCCACACATCTGGCTACACCTTC. Translation: CASSHTSGYTF.

The V and J genes are TRBV27 and TRBJ1-1; 8 bases fit TRBD1. Germline V gene data show CDR1 as MNHEY and CDR2 as SMNVEV (reference sequence). CDR3 length equals 11 residues. Germline trimming cut 9 bases from V and 11 bases from J; bases unmatched to any gene: 8. This CDR3 reads CASSGGTRAFF. CDR3 bases: TGTGCCAGTTCAGGGGGCACCAGGGCTTTCTTT.

This clone is a singleton in its sample. The J gene is TRBJ2-2, the V gene TRBV2; D gene uncertain. The CDR3 extends over 16 amino acids. Trimming removed 5 bases from V and 6 bases from J, with 19 bases in between. Germline values: CDR1 SNHLY, CDR2 FYNNEI. The CDR3 here is CASSINLSPFAGELFF. DNA of the CDR3: TGTGCCAGCAGTATAAATCTTAGCCCTTTCGCCGGGGAGCTGTTTTTT.

The chain couples TRBV6-1 to TRBJ2-7; 9 bases are shared with TRBD1. V shed 6 bases and J 5 bases; nucleotides not matched to a gene: 5. The length of the CDR3 is 13 residues. Germline V gives CDR1 MNHNS, CDR2 SASEGT. Written as DNA, the CDR3 is TGTGCCAGCAGGGGACAGGGTCGACACGAGCAGTACTTC. Amino acids: CASRGQGRHEQYF.

This clone was observed a single time. The J gene is TRBJ2-7, the V gene TRBV4-1; no clear D gene. V was clipped by 1 base and J by 1 base, with 11 bases between them. CDR1 is MGHRA, CDR2 YSYEKL, per germline. CDR3 length: 15 residues. CDR3 loop: CASSQVAAFSYEQYF. The CDR3 DNA is TGCGCCAGCAGCCAAGTAGCTGCGTTTTCCTACGAGCAGTACTTC.

This chain links TRBV19 with TRBJ2-2; TRBD1 aligns across 8 bases. The CDR3 extends over 16 amino acids. V trimming: 9 bases; J trimming: 4 bases; junction bases outside the gene matches: 13. Germline CDR1 LNHDA, CDR2 SQIVND (reference sequence). The CDR3 region is CASRSTGQEITGELFF. In DNA form, the CDR3 reads TGTGCCAGCAGATCGACGGGACAGGAGATCACCGGGGAGCTGTTTTTT.

This rearrangement joins TRBV29-1 to TRBJ2-1, with 7 nucleotides matching TRBD1. This CDR3 is 12 amino acids long. Germline V gene lookup returns CDR1 SQVTM and CDR2 ANQGSEA. The J segment lost 6 bases and the V segment lost 6 bases, leaving 5 bases of the junction unmatched. The chain's CDR3 is CSVHRGGNEQFF. The CDR3 DNA is TGCAGCGTCCACAGGGGTGGCAATGAGCAGTTCTTC.

V and J are TRBV7-7 and TRBJ2-1; 7 bases fit TRBD1. V was pared by 1 base and J by 6 bases, with 3 bases of the junction left unmatched. CDR3 length equals 14 residues. Germline CDR1 SSHAT, CDR2 FNYEAQ (reference sequence). The CDR3 region is CASSLGGQINEQFF. CDR3 nucleotides: TGTGCCAGCAGCTTAGGGGGACAGATCAATGAGCAGTTCTTC.

This chain joins TRBV7-6 and TRBJ2-7; TRBD1 agrees at 7 bases. The CDR3 runs to 15 residues. Germline V gene data show CDR1 as SGHVS and CDR2 as FNYEAQ. V shed 5 bases and J 6 bases; nucleotides not matched to a gene: 13. DNA for the CDR3: TGTGCCAGCAGCCCCCGGACAGGAACGGTCCTCGAGCAGTACTTC. This codes for CASSPRTGTVLEQYF.

This clone came up once. The chain couples TRBV27 to TRBJ2-7; 7 nucleotides agree with TRBD2. In germline, CDR1 is MNHEY, CDR2 SMNVEV (reference sequence). V trimming: 1 base; J trimming: 3 bases; junction bases outside the gene matches: 3. This CDR3 contains 14 residues. The CDR3 sequence: CASSLLGGSYEQYF. The DNA of the CDR3 is TGTGCCAGCAGTTTATTGGGCGGGAGCTACGAGCAGTACTTC.

V and J are TRBV19 and TRBJ1-1, with 8 nucleotides matching TRBD1. The CDR3 length is 14 residues. V lost 6 bases and J lost 5; bases outside the gene matches: 8. The germline CDR1 and CDR2 sequences are LNHDA and SQIVND (reference sequence). CDR3 DNA: TGTGCCAGTAGGACAGGGGAAGGTTGGACTGAAGCTTTCTTT. It translates to CASRTGEGWTEAFF.

As to this clone: This specimen includes other DNA sequences encoding the same CDR3. The chain couples TRBV28 to TRBJ1-5, with D uncertain. V lost 5 bases and J lost 3, with 8 bases in between. The CDR3 totals 13 residues. Germline CDR1 and CDR2: MDHEN and SYDVKM. CDR3 in DNA: TGTGCCAGCAGTCCCCTTTACAATCAGCCCCAGCATTTT. Protein product: CASSPLYNQPQHF.

V and J are TRBV5-1 and TRBJ1-1; D perhaps matches TRBD1 (6 bases). The CDR3 loop spans 15 amino acids. V dropped 1 base and J dropped 4 bases, with 14 bases sitting between them. The germline gives CDR1 SGHRS, CDR2 YFSETQ. Here the CDR3 reads CASSLSQGRGTEAFF. The CDR3 DNA is TGCGCCAGCAGCTTGTCTCAGGGGAGAGGCACTGAAGCTTTCTTT.

The genes are TRBV20-1 and TRBJ1-1; D gene unclear. The CDR3 is made up of 11 amino acids. With 8 bases removed from V and 8 bases from J, the gap between germline ends came to 15 bases. The germline V gene encodes CDR1 DFQATT and CDR2 SNEGSKA (reference sequence). This CDR3 is CSPAGAPEAFF. The DNA of the CDR3 is TGCAGTCCGGCGGGCGCGCCGGAAGCTTTCTTT.